This entry is about one T cell receptor (beta chain). The antigen is not known. The data derive from a study of cytomegalovirus exposure and HLA in healthy donors. Study results and caveats: Later analysis associated a missense DCLRE1C variant with TCR beta V- and J-gene trimming. Researchers reported that a few CMV-associated chains were confirmed in vitro as CMV antigen-specific.

The PCR employed 60 Vbeta primers together with 13 Jbeta primers. Sequencing was performed with immunoSEQ multiplex PCR; in TCRdb, only in-frame clones are kept and a portion is missing. The sample includes approximately 89,000 clones, around 77% of them seen just once. The V gene's germline CDR1 is LNHDA and CDR2 SQIVND (reference sequence). The V end was cut by 4 bases, the J end by 0 bases, with 10 bases between. The CDR3 loop spans 14 amino acids. The chain links TRBV19 to TRBJ2-7; a weak D match, TRBD1 (6 bases). The source material was PBMCs. The receptor was isolated from a man aged 25-40 years in good health and CMV-seronegative. The CDR3: CASSRQVSSYEQYF. The CDR3 DNA reads TGTGCCAGTAGTAGACAGGTGAGCTCCTACGAGCAGTACTTC. The full variable domain, completed using reference TRBV19 and TRBJ2-7, is DGGITQSPKYLFRKEGQNVTLSCEQNLNHDAMYWYRQDPGQGLRLIYYSQIVNDFQKGDIAEGYSVSREKKESFPLTVTSAQKNPTAFYLCASSRQVSSYEQYFGPGTRLTVT.